This entry lists 27 T cell receptor beta chains sequenced from one sample in a study of post-analysis software for immune sequencing data. Study-wide findings and caveats: Patients showed TRBV5-6, TRBV5-1 and TRBV20-1 among five TRBV segments more frequent than in controls.

No cognate antigen is known for these TCRs. Unique-molecular-identifier-tagged TCR beta cDNA libraries were used. TCRdb re-called the PCR reads with MiXCR, one entry per CDR3 protein. In the table there are about 400,000 distinct CDR3 sequences, about a third of which are singletons. Input material: blood. These receptors were obtained from a girl between 5 and 17 years old with multiple sclerosis.

The J gene is TRBJ2-7, the V gene TRBV20-1, with 8 bases lining up with TRBD1. CDR1 is DFQATT, CDR2 SNEGSKA, per germline (reference sequence). The CDR3 is made up of 13 amino acids. Trimming cost V 3 bases and J 3 bases; bases outside gene matches: 4. The CDR3 reads CSASSGTGYEQYF. The CDR3 nucleotides are TGCAGTGCTAGTTCGGGGACAGGCTACGAGCAGTACTTC.

This rearrangement joins TRBV27 to TRBJ2-5, with D perhaps matching TRBD2 (7 bases). The J call may not be correct, given that the DNA end is closer to TRBJ2-7. The CDR3 covers 16 residues. In germline, CDR1 is MNHEY, CDR2 SMNVEV (reference sequence). The CDR3, as DNA: TGTGCCAGCAGTTTCCACTGGAGGCGGGGGCACTACGAGCAGTACTTC. It encodes CASSFHWRRGHYEQYF.

This clonotype was seen a handful of times. The J gene is TRBJ2-1, the V gene TRBV12-3 or TRBV12-4; D tentatively fits TRBD1 or TRBD2 (5 bases each). V gave up 8 bases and J gave up 3 bases, with 11 bases separating them. The CDR3 runs to 13 residues. This CDR3 is CASRGQGYNEQFF. The CDR3, as DNA: TGTGCCAGCCGGGGCCAAGGCTACAATGAGCAGTTCTTC.

The table lists this clonotype with a few counts. This chain joins TRBV7-2 and TRBJ2-1; perhaps D is TRBD1 or TRBD2 (5 bases each). Trimming took 1 base from V and 9 from J, leaving 10 bases between them. The CDR3 spans 13 residues. Germline CDR1 SGHTA, CDR2 FQGNSA. CDR3 sequence (DNA): TGTGCCAGCAGCTTAGGAGGGGTTGGTGAGCAGTTCTTC. Encoded protein: CASSLGGVGEQFF.

This rearrangement joins TRBV2 to TRBJ1-5; D not certain. CDR1 is SNHLY and CDR2 is FYNNEI in the germline V gene. V shed 8 bases and J shed 5 bases, with 13 bases lying between them. The CDR3 runs to 13 residues. The DNA for the CDR3 is TGTGCCAGCTCCCTCCAGGAAGATCAGCCCCAGCATTTT. Amino acid sequence: CASSLQEDQPQHF.

Worth noting for this clonotype: An end of the junction differs from the germline gene, which may be a read error. The CDR3 sequence is CASSEYEGSPGANVRTF. The CDR3 nucleotides are TGTGCCAGCAGTGAATATGAGGGCAGCCCTGGGGCCAACGTCCGGACTTTC. This chain links TRBV25-1 with TRBJ2-6; D is possibly TRBD1 or TRBD2 (5 bases each). Germline V gene data show CDR1 as MGHDK and CDR2 as SYGVNS. The CDR3 covers 17 residues.

This chain's CDR3 is CASSPTIGGANEQFF. In DNA, the CDR3 is TGTGCCAGCAGCCCTACGATCGGTGGGGCCAATGAGCAGTTCTTC. V usage is TRBV11-3 and J usage is TRBJ2-1; perhaps TRBD1 as D (5 bases). V lost 5 bases, J lost 6 bases, and 17 bases lay in between. The CDR3 runs to 15 residues. CDR1 SGHNT and CDR2 YENEEA come from the germline V gene.

This clonotype was counted between two and nine times. The rearrangement links TRBV5-1 to TRBJ2-1; D is tentatively TRBD1 or TRBD2 (7 bases each). Looked up from germline, CDR1 is SGHRS and CDR2 is YFSETQ. With 0 bases removed from V and 4 bases from J, the gap between germline ends came to 17 bases. The CDR3 sequence is 17 residues long. The CDR3, as DNA: TGCGCCAGCAGCTTGGGGGGGAGGGGGCGCGAGTACAATGAGCAGTTCTTC. Amino acids: CASSLGGRGREYNEQFF.

This chain joins TRBV6-5 and TRBJ2-3, with D uncertain. CDR1 is MNHEY and CDR2 is SVGAGI in the germline V gene. The V and J ends lost 2 bases and 2 bases respectively, with 8 bases between them. CDR3 size: 14 residues. The CDR3 spells CASSYGVTTDTQYF. CDR3 sequence (DNA): TGTGCCAGCAGTTACGGGGTAACCACAGATACGCAGTATTTT.

This clonotype was recorded a few times. This sequence joins TRBV7-2 and TRBJ2-4, with D perhaps TRBD2 (6 bases). The CDR3 is 14 amino acids. Germline V gene lookup returns CDR1 SGHTA and CDR2 FQGNSA. V lost 4 bases, J lost 13 bases, and 20 bases lay in between. The CDR3 DNA is TGTGCCAGCAGCTCCCAGACTAGTTTCCGTCCACAGTACTTC. Translating gives CASSSQTSFRPQYF.

V and J are TRBV6-5 and TRBJ2-2, with a tentative D call TRBD2 (7 bases). The CDR3 sequence is 15 residues long. The V end lost 4 bases, the J end lost 5 bases, and 14 bases lay between the germline ends. CDR1 is MNHEY and CDR2 is SVGAGI in the germline V gene. In DNA, the CDR3 is TGTGCCAGCAGTTTGGGGGGGGCCTCTACCGGGGAGCTGTTTTTT. This encodes CASSLGGASTGELFF.

CDR3 residues: CASSLIATGTEAFF. The CDR3 nucleotides are TGTGCCAGCAGTTTGATTGCCACGGGCACTGAAGCTTTCTTT. V is TRBV12-3 or TRBV12-4 and J is TRBJ1-1; no clear D gene. The length of the CDR3 is 14 residues. Trimming left V 3 bases short and J 4 bases short, with 12 bases between.

J is TRBJ2-5 and V is TRBV7-9, with D perhaps TRBD2 (6 bases). Germline CDR1 is SEHNR and CDR2 is FQNEAQ (reference sequence). The CDR3 has 15 amino acids. V was cut by 1 base and J by 5 bases, with 14 bases left in between. DNA for the CDR3: TGTGCCAGCAGCTTAGTTGGAGGGACCTTGGAGACCCAGTACTTC. Its translation is CASSLVGGTLETQYF.

This clonotype was picked up one time. The chain carries TRBV6-5 and TRBJ2-5; D call uncertain. V lost 8 bases to trimming and J lost 7 bases, with 11 bases between them. Germline V lookup: CDR1 MNHEY, CDR2 SVGAGI. This CDR3 comprises 11 residues. CDR3 DNA sequence: TGTGCCAGCGGTTCGAGAGGGACCCAGTACTTC. Translated, it gives CASGSRGTQYF.

The rearrangement joins TRBV10-3 to TRBJ1-2; D gene unclear. Trimming removed 2 bases from V and 2 bases from J, with 21 bases in between. CDR1 ENHRY and CDR2 SYGVKD come from the germline V gene. This CDR3 contains 18 residues. The CDR3 is CAISEPLGKPTINYGYTF. The CDR3 nucleotides read TGTGCCATCAGTGAGCCCCTAGGGAAACCTACTATCAACTATGGCTACACCTTC.

This clonotype was detected a few times. The chain has TRBV20-1 and TRBJ1-2; 9 bases map to TRBD1. Per germline, CDR1 DFQATT and CDR2 SNEGSKA (reference sequence). This CDR3 has 16 residues. After removal of 1 base from V and 4 bases from J, the junction contained 10 bases not matched to a gene. CDR3 loop: CSARGDRVGEGYGYTF. As DNA, the CDR3 is TGCAGTGCTAGAGGGGACAGGGTCGGTGAGGGCTATGGCTACACCTTC.

There are a few counts of this clonotype. The chain joins TRBV5-5 to TRBJ2-1; possibly TRBD2 for D (5 bases). The CDR3 sequence is 14 residues long. Germline V gene data show CDR1 as SGHKS and CDR2 as YYEKEE (reference sequence). Trimming pared 4 bases from V and 4 bases from J, leaving 12 bases between. The CDR3 is CASSLGDWYNEQFF. The DNA for the CDR3 is TGTGCCAGCAGCCTCGGGGATTGGTACAATGAGCAGTTCTTC.

This clonotype was seen a handful of times. The chain employs TRBV12-3 or TRBV12-4 and TRBJ2-1, with a tentative D call TRBD2 (6 bases). With 4 bases removed from V and 6 bases from J, the gap between germline ends came to 13 bases. The CDR3 consists of 14 residues. This CDR3 is CASSWAGTINEQFF. CDR3 nucleotide sequence: TGTGCCAGCAGTTGGGCGGGGACCATCAATGAGCAGTTCTTC.

V is TRBV20-1 and J is TRBJ2-5; D possibly matches TRBD1 or TRBD2 (6 bases each). The end of the DNA is better explained by TRBJ2-7, so the J call may be wrong. Germline V CDR1 and CDR2: DFQATT, SNEGSKA (reference sequence). CDR3 length equals 13 residues. As DNA, the CDR3 is TGCAGTGCTAGGGAAGTGGGGGGCGACGAGCAGTACTTC. Residues: CSAREVGGDEQYF.

The CDR3 sequence is CASSQEVGGQVPETQYF. The CDR3 DNA sequence: TGTGCCAGCAGCCAAGAAGTCGGTGGGCAGGTCCCCGAGACCCAGTACTTC. J is TRBJ2-5 and V is TRBV3-1, with D unresolved. V shed 0 bases and J shed 5 bases, with 19 bases lying between them. The CDR3 spans 17 residues. CDR1 and CDR2 from the germline V gene are LGHDT and YNNKEL (reference sequence).

The sample holds a few counts of this clonotype. The V and J genes are TRBV5-1 and TRBJ2-5, with 7 bases lining up with TRBD1. Germline trimming cut 1 base from V and 5 bases from J; bases unmatched to any gene: 5. The CDR3 totals 14 residues. Germline CDR1 and CDR2: SGHRS and YFSETQ. The CDR3 sequence is CASSLRGQKETQYF. The CDR3 bases are TGCGCCAGCAGCTTGCGGGGACAGAAGGAGACCCAGTACTTC.

V usage is TRBV10-3 and J usage is TRBJ1-5, with D unclear. Germline V gene data show CDR1 as ENHRY and CDR2 as SYGVKD. CDR3 length: 13 residues. Trimming shortened V by 8 bases and J by 3 bases, and 11 bases separated the two germline ends. The CDR3: CAIGGPNNQPQHF. The CDR3 DNA follows: TGTGCCATCGGTGGGCCTAACAATCAGCCCCAGCATTTT.

This clonotype was detected only a few times. The chain joins TRBV24-1 to TRBJ1-4; D gene uncertain. The germline gives CDR1 KGHDR, CDR2 SFDVKD. The V and J ends lost 2 bases and 0 bases respectively, with 3 bases between them. The CDR3 sequence is 14 residues long. CDR3: CATSDSTTNEKLFF. The CDR3 DNA reads TGTGCCACCAGTGATTCTACAACTAATGAAAAACTGTTTTTT.

This chain links TRBV6-2 or TRBV6-3 with TRBJ1-6; D is perhaps TRBD1 (6 bases). CDR3 length: 14 residues. From germline, CDR1 is MNHEY and CDR2 SVGEGT. Trimming took 4 bases from V and 9 from J, leaving 13 bases between them. The DNA of the CDR3 is TGTGCCAGCAGTTCCCCAGGGGAGGCTTCACCCCTCCACTTT. This encodes CASSSPGEASPLHF.

This rearrangement joins TRBV12-3 or TRBV12-4 to TRBJ2-7; 7 bases agree with TRBD2. CDR3 length equals 16 residues. V was pared by 6 bases and J by 3 bases, with 14 bases of the junction left unmatched. The chain's CDR3 is CASSPHAGERDYEQYF. DNA for the CDR3: TGTGCCAGCAGCCCCCACGCGGGGGAAAGAGACTACGAGCAGTACTTC.

The J gene is TRBJ1-5, the V gene TRBV4-1; perhaps TRBD1 as D (6 bases). CDR3 length: 17 amino acids. CDR1 and CDR2 from the germline V gene are MGHRA and YSYEKL. With 4 bases removed from V and 3 bases from J, the gap between germline ends came to 19 bases. The CDR3 coding sequence is TGCGCCAGCAGCCTCATTGGGGGAGGACAGAACAATCAGCCCCAGCATTTT. Encoded protein: CASSLIGGGQNNQPQHF.

This sequence joins TRBV7-2 and TRBJ1-5; D is possibly TRBD1 (5 bases). CDR1 and CDR2 (germline): SGHTA, FQGNSA. V was clipped by 4 bases and J by 0 bases, with 10 bases between them. The CDR3 covers 15 residues. Written as DNA, the CDR3 is TGTGCCAGCAGCTGGGGGGGACTTAGCAATCAGCCCCAGCATTTT. Protein sequence: CASSWGGLSNQPQHF.